Listed below are T cell receptor beta chains from one sample, sequenced in a study of blood T cells in healthy people across ages. One entry per CDR3 protein, called by TCRdb with MiXCR from the 5' RACE reads. The profile shows 1,500,000 or so distinct CDR3 sequences, 45% to 70% of them singletons. Sequenced sample: blood. These receptors were collected from a man aged 18 to 29 in good health. Both conserved end residues are part of each CDR3. The D gene is left open where the match is weak. Only part of the rows carry a size: once, few, many, or a class if the clone is expanded.

>18|-|TRBJ2-5|TRBV20-1|TRBD2
CSAPTSGGHTNLRETQYF
TGCAGTGCTCCGACCTCGGGGGGGCATACTAACCTCCGAGAGACCCAGTACTTC
>21|few|TRBJ2-4|TRBV28|TRBD1
CASSLRPGDRGNSLAKNIQYF
TGTGCCAGCAGTTTACGTCCCGGGGACAGGGGAAACTCACTAGCCAAAAACATTCAGTACTTC
>15|few|TRBJ1-2|TRBV7-2|-
CASSLVTGSNYGYTF
TGTGCCAGCAGCTTAGTCACAGGGTCTAACTATGGCTACACCTTC
>14|-|TRBJ2-7|TRBV12-3/TRBV12-4|-
CASSPDGTNYEQYF
TGTGCCAGCAGTCCCGACGGGACAAACTACGAGCAGTACTTC
>15|-|TRBJ2-7|TRBV5-1|-
CASSANPGPSYEQYF
TGCGCCAGCAGCGCCAACCCGGGACCCTCCTACGAGCAGTACTTC
>13|-|TRBJ2-7|TRBV4-1|-
CASSHWAGYEQYF
TGCGCCAGCAGCCATTGGGCCGGTTACGAGCAGTACTTC
>17|-|TRBJ2-3|TRBV3-1|TRBD2
CASSQDSGRIYTDTQYF
TGTGCCAGCAGCCAAGATAGCGGGAGAATCTACACAGATACGCAGTATTTT
>14|-|TRBJ2-1|TRBV12-3/TRBV12-4|TRBD2
CASSTSGPYNEQFF
TGTGCCAGCAGTACTAGCGGACCCTACAATGAGCAGTTCTTC
>14|-|TRBJ2-1|TRBV6-2/TRBV6-3|-
CASSYQGLYNEQFF
TGTGCCAGCAGTTACCAGGGGCTCTACAATGAGCAGTTCTTC
>16|few|TRBJ2-1|TRBV29-1|-
CSVGRVVGGPYNEQFF
TGCAGCGTGGGCAGGGTCGTTGGCGGGCCCTACAATGAGCAGTTCTTC
>13|-|TRBJ2-1|TRBV29-1|TRBD2
CSVDGRGGDEQFF
TGCAGCGTTGACGGGAGGGGGGGCGATGAGCAGTTCTTC
>19|-|TRBJ2-1|TRBV20-1|-
CSARDPYPGLPPTYNEQFF
TGCAGTGCTAGAGATCCCTATCCCGGACTACCCCCGACCTACAATGAGCAGTTCTTC
>16|-|TRBJ2-1|TRBV12-5|-
CASGLVLGRAGAEQFF
TGTGCTAGTGGTTTGGTACTTGGCAGGGCTGGCGCCGAGCAGTTCTTC
>12|-|TRBJ2-1|TRBV5-6|-
CASSPGTPEQFF
TGTGCCAGCAGCCCAGGGACACCTGAGCAGTTCTTC
>14|-|TRBJ2-3|TRBV5-1|-
CASSSSGAADTQYF
TGCGCCAGCAGCAGCTCAGGGGCGGCAGATACGCAGTATTTT
>12|-|TRBJ1-5|TRBV30|-
CAWSTGNQPQHF
TGTGCCTGGAGTACTGGCAATCAGCCCCAGCATTTT
>14|-|TRBJ1-2|TRBV11-2|-
CASSLVTATYGYTF
TGTGCCAGCAGCTTAGTAACCGCAACCTATGGCTACACCTTC
>16|-|TRBJ1-2|TRBV6-6|-
CASSYGPGRPNYGYTF
TGTGCCAGCAGTTACGGTCCGGGACGGCCTAACTATGGCTACACCTTC
>15|-|TRBJ2-3|TRBV30|-
CAVGLGSSSTDTQYF
TGTGCCGTTGGGTTGGGATCCTCTAGCACAGATACGCAGTATTTT
>16|-|TRBJ1-1|TRBV3-1|-
CASSQNPIGGTFGAFF
TGTGCCAGCAGCCAAAATCCAATAGGGGGAACCTTTGGAGCTTTCTTT
>18|-|TRBJ2-7|TRBV4-1|TRBD2
CASSSQPGLGTLAGEQYF
TGCGCCAGCAGCTCGCAACCAGGACTAGGCACCCTGGCGGGCGAGCAGTACTTC
>17|-|TRBJ2-7|TRBV20-1|-
CSAGRYTWAGGGYEQYF
TGCAGTGCTGGACGCTACACCTGGGCAGGGGGGGGATACGAGCAGTACTTC
>15|-|TRBJ2-5|TRBV6-2/TRBV6-3|-
CASSYSIRGKETQYF
TGTGCCAGCAGTTACTCAATTCGGGGCAAAGAGACCCAGTACTTC
>13|-|TRBJ1-1|TRBV20-1|-
CSARGDGNTEAFF
TGCAGTGCTAGAGGGGATGGGAACACTGAAGCTTTCTTT
>13|once|TRBJ2-1|TRBV21-1|-
CATGTGPYNEQFF
TGTGCCACCGGGACAGGTCCATACAATGAGCAGTTCTTC
>14|few|TRBJ2-1|TRBV5-5|-
CASSWGSSYNEQFF
TGTGCCAGCAGCTGGGGCAGCTCCTACAATGAGCAGTTCTTC
>18|-|TRBJ2-7|TRBV5-1|TRBD2
CASSFGTSGSLRSYEQYF
TGCGCCAGCAGCTTTGGGACTAGCGGGAGTTTGCGCTCCTACGAGCAGTACTTC
>13|-|TRBJ2-7|TRBV11-2|-
CASSSSDTTEQYF
TGTGCCAGCAGTTCTTCTGACACAACCGAGCAGTACTTC
>15|-|TRBJ2-5|TRBV3-1|TRBD2
CASSQSRGGAETQYF
TGTGCCAGCAGCCAAAGTCGCGGGGGGGCCGAGACCCAGTACTTC
>13|few|TRBJ1-2|TRBV29-1|-
CSVDEGGFVGYTF
TGCAGCGTTGACGAGGGAGGGTTTGTCGGCTACACCTTC
>14|-|TRBJ2-5|TRBV7-2|-
CASSLGGARETQYF
TGTGCCAGCAGCTTGGGGGGAGCGAGAGAGACCCAGTACTTC
>15|-|TRBJ2-7|TRBV27|-
CASSPEIGVVYEQYF
TGTGCCAGCAGTCCAGAAATCGGGGTGGTATACGAGCAGTACTTC
>15|-|TRBJ2-1|TRBV5-1|TRBD2
CASTQPGLANNEQFF
TGCGCCAGCACTCAACCGGGACTAGCAAACAATGAGCAGTTCTTC